This TCR beta chain was retrieved from a study of control samples from healthy donors and cancer patients. Trimming removed 0 bases from V and 2 bases from J, with 6 bases in between. From germline, CDR1 is SGHNT and CDR2 YENEEA. The CDR3 spans 14 residues. The assay was immunoSEQ multiplex PCR, and TCRdb's table has in-frame clones only and misses some. This table holds over 85,000 clones, around nine tenths found once. The source is a woman aged 55-70 years with lung cancer. What was sequenced was PBMCs. This chain joins TRBV11-3 and TRBJ2-3; D gene uncertain. The CDR3 spells CASSLDWTTDTQYF. CDR3 DNA sequence: TGTGCCAGCAGCTTAGATTGGACCACAGATACGCAGTATTTT. Together with reference TRBV11-3 and TRBJ2-3, the CDR3 gives the full variable domain: EAGVVQSPRYKIIEKKQPVAFWCNPISGHNTLYWYLQNLGQGPELLIRYENEEAVDDSQLPKDRFSAERLKGVDSTLKIQPAELGDSAVYLCASSLDWTTDTQYFGPGTRLTVL.